This entry is about one TCR beta chain. The antigen remains unidentified. Primed by a sample-barcoded 5' primer and a J-beta primer mix, a second PCR proceeded for roughly 7 to 12 cycles. Each cDNA was tagged by a template-switch adaptor containing 12 random nucleotides. TCRdb re-called the 5' RACE reads through MiXCR, storing one row per CDR3 protein. The data contain around 750,000 distinct CDR3 sequences, approximately 53% of them singletons. Looked up from germline, CDR1 is MDHEN and CDR2 is SYDVKM. Trimming removed 0 bases from V and 0 bases from J, with 7 bases in between. The CDR3 is made up of 15 amino acids. These data originate in a study of blood T cells in healthy people across ages. Study observations and caveats: It was not possible, with unsorted PBMCs, to conclusively compare naive and antigen-experienced cells. Older individuals had lower TCR beta diversity per million T cells (the decline was roughly linear). Naive CD4+ cells and diversity were both higher in long-lived donors than in aged donors.

The sequencing sample was made of blood. The clonotype comes from a man older than 75 in good health. The J gene is TRBJ2-3, the V gene TRBV28; possibly TRBD1 for D (6 bases). The CDR3 nucleotides are TGTGCCAGCAGTTTATGGCAGGGGAGCACAGATACGCAGTATTTT. It codes for CASSLWQGSTDTQYF. The complete variable domain, with remaining parts taken from reference TRBV28 and TRBJ2-3, reads DVKVTQSSRYLVKRTGEKVFLECVQDMDHENMFWYRQDPGLGLRLIYFSYDVKMKEKGDIPEGYSVSREKKERFSLILESASTNQTSMYLCASSLWQGSTDTQYFGPGTRLTVL.